This T cell receptor (beta chain) originates from a study of cytomegalovirus exposure and HLA in healthy donors. Points from the study as a whole: Using the classifier, cytomegalovirus status was reportedly diagnosed with high specificity and sensitivity. According to a subsequent analysis, TCR clusters identified in the first cohort showed a tendency to co-occur across the 120 or so validation repertoires. Most sequenced TCRs were rare (though some public TCRs occurred in many donors).

Sequencing used immunoSEQ multiplex PCR; TCRdb keeps in-frame clones, though not all of them. Among 130,000 or so clones listed, about 87% were seen once. CDR1 is PRHDT and CDR2 is FYEKMQ in the germline V gene (reference sequence). This CDR3 has 14 residues. Trimming took 1 base from V and 3 from J, leaving 9 bases between them. The donors were members of the validation cohort comprising about 120 subjects, separate from the roughly 680-subject first cohort. For this clone: What it binds is unknown.

V is TRBV13 and J is TRBJ1-2; unclear D gene. The sequencing input was PBMCs. The receptor's source is a woman aged 25 to 39 in good health and CMV-seropositive. The CDR3 sequence: CASSLARLDYGYTF. CDR3 nucleotides: TGTGCCAGCAGCTTAGCCAGGTTGGACTATGGCTACACCTTC.